This entry lists 24 T cell receptor beta chains sequenced from one sample in a study of CD8 T cells in ankylosing spondylitis. MiXCR was run by TCRdb on the 5' RACE reads, yielding one entry per CDR3 protein. The sample records more than 600,000 distinct CDR3 sequences, 15% to 20% being singletons. Study conclusions and caveats: A motif of seven or eight highly homologous TCR beta variants was seen as apparently characteristic of ankylosing spondylitis blood.

These receptors lack a known antigen. Sample: blood, either unsorted or a sorted T cell fraction (not recorded which). All receptors come from a male donor with ankylosing spondylitis.

This clonotype turned up a few times. The V gene is TRBV15, the J gene TRBJ2-7; no clear D. There are 13 residues in the CDR3. Germline lookup yields CDR1 LNHNV and CDR2 YYDKDF (reference sequence). Trimming shortened V by 3 bases and J by 3 bases, and 9 bases separated the two germline ends. CDR3 protein: CATSRVGNYEQYF. In nucleotides, the CDR3 is TGTGCCACCAGCAGGGTGGGGAACTACGAGCAGTACTTC.

The chain links TRBV9 to TRBJ1-4; 7 bases are shared with TRBD1. Germline CDR1 and CDR2: SGDLS and YYNGEE. CDR3 length: 17 residues. Trimming took 0 bases from V and 4 from J; bases not matched to a gene: 9. CDR3 loop: CASSVGVTGTSNEKLFF. In nucleotides, the CDR3 is TGTGCCAGCAGCGTAGGGGTGACAGGGACGAGTAATGAAAAACTGTTTTTT.

This clonotype was counted many times. V usage is TRBV20-1 and J usage is TRBJ2-5, with TRBD2 identical over 10 bases. Germline V gives CDR1 DFQATT, CDR2 SNEGSKA (reference sequence). Losses at the gene ends were 4 bases for V and 5 bases for J; bases not matched to a gene: 4. The CDR3 is 13 amino acids. The CDR3 spells CSAKRGGQETQYF. The CDR3 nucleotides are TGCAGTGCTAAGCGGGGGGGCCAGGAGACCCAGTACTTC.

The V gene is TRBV10-3, the J gene TRBJ2-5; 7 nucleotides match TRBD2. With V trimmed by 6 bases and J by 2 bases, 3 bases remained unmatched. Germline V gene lookup returns CDR1 ENHRY and CDR2 SYGVKD. The CDR3 contains 13 residues. The CDR3 nucleotides read TGTGCCATCAGCATTAGCGGGCAAGAGACCCAGTACTTC. It is translated as CAISISGQETQYF.

CDR3 sequence: CASRQQENTEAFF. The CDR3 bases are TGTGCCAGCAGGCAACAGGAGAACACTGAAGCTTTCTTT. The V call is TRBV14, the J call TRBJ1-1, with D maybe TRBD1 (5 bases). The CDR3 has 13 amino acids. Germline-derived CDR1 and CDR2 are SGHDN and FVKESK. V lost 6 bases, J lost 1 base, and 9 bases lay in between.

This clonotype has only a few counts. V usage is TRBV5-1 and J usage is TRBJ2-3, with D unclear. The V and J ends lost 0 bases and 1 base respectively, with 12 bases between them. The CDR3 length is 16 residues. Germline CDR1 is SGHRS and CDR2 is YFSETQ. The CDR3 DNA reads TGCGCCAGCAGCTTGGGTTGCGGAGCTTGCACAGATACGCAGTATTTT. Residues: CASSLGCGACTDTQYF. Based on the CDR3 plus reference TRBV5-1 and TRBJ2-3, the full variable domain is KAGVTQTPRYLIKTRGQQVTLSCSPISGHRSVSWYQQTPGQGLQFLFEYFSETQRNKGNFPGRFSGRQFSNSRSEMNVSTLELGDSALYLCASSLGCGACTDTQYFGPGTRLTVL.

Notes on this clonotype: This likely comes from a read error, as the CDR3 has no conserved phenylalanine or tryptophan at its end. The limits of the CDR3 on the DNA are not certain, so only TCRdb's listed CDR3 is given. J is TRBJ2-5 and V is TRBV5-1. Germline-derived CDR1 and CDR2 are SGHRS and YFSETQ. With termini counted, the CDR3 has 10 amino acids. The CDR3 here is CASSLGFNSL.

This clonotype was seen a few times. V usage is TRBV5-5 and J usage is TRBJ2-7; 9 nucleotides match TRBD2. Germline trimming cut 4 bases from V and 2 bases from J; bases unmatched to any gene: 7. Germline-derived CDR1 and CDR2 are SGHKS and YYEKEE (reference sequence). The CDR3 runs 15 residues. In DNA form, the CDR3 reads TGTGCCAGCAGCATTAGCGGGAGTTATACCTACGAGCAGTACTTC. It translates to CASSISGSYTYEQYF.

This chain joins TRBV5-1 and TRBJ2-7; 10 nucleotides agree with TRBD2. V lost 0 bases to trimming and J lost 3 bases; unmatched junction nucleotides: 15. CDR3 length equals 19 residues. Germline V lookup: CDR1 SGHRS, CDR2 YFSETQ. Here the CDR3 reads CASSLEGQPSGGALYEQYF. CDR3 sequence (DNA): TGCGCCAGCAGCTTGGAAGGCCAACCGAGCGGGGGGGCCCTCTACGAGCAGTACTTC.

The CDR3 region is CASSSDRGRNTDTQYF. CDR3 DNA sequence: TGTGCCAGCAGTTCAGACAGGGGTAGAAACACAGATACGCAGTATTTT. This chain uses TRBV12-3 or TRBV12-4 with TRBJ2-3; TRBD1 matches 8 bases. J lost 2 bases, V lost 4 bases, and 8 bases had no gene match. This CDR3 has 16 amino acids.

This clonotype came up a few times. V is TRBV10-3 and J is TRBJ1-5, with 9 nucleotides matching TRBD1. The trim removed 0 bases at V and 0 bases at J, leaving 0 bases unmatched. Germline CDR1 is ENHRY and CDR2 is SYGVKD. The CDR3 totals 16 residues. CDR3: CAISESTGGSNQPQHF. The CDR3 DNA follows: TGTGCCATCAGTGAGTCGACAGGGGGTAGCAATCAGCCCCAGCATTTT.

The chain couples TRBV5-1 to TRBJ1-1; TRBD1 aligns across 9 bases. The germline CDR1 and CDR2 sequences are SGHRS and YFSETQ. The CDR3 is 14 residues long. Unmatched junction bases numbered 5, after V lost 3 bases and J lost 5 bases. The CDR3 DNA sequence: TGCGCCAGCAGCTGGGGGACAGGGTTTACTGAAGCTTTCTTT. Translation: CASSWGTGFTEAFF.

This clonotype was seen many times. V gene TRBV10-3 combines with J gene TRBJ1-5; D gene uncertain. Germline V gives CDR1 ENHRY, CDR2 SYGVKD. V was clipped by 4 bases and J by 3 bases, with 7 bases between them. The CDR3 length is 13 residues. CDR3 in DNA: TGTGCCATCAGTGCACAGACCAATCAGCCCCAGCATTTT. Translation: CAISAQTNQPQHF.

Details on this clonotype: One junction end disagrees with the germline gene, perhaps due to a read error. The J gene is TRBJ2-1, the V gene TRBV29-1; D may match TRBD1 or TRBD2 (5 bases each). Germline CDR1 and CDR2: SQVTM and ANQGSEA. The length of the CDR3 is 10 residues. This chain's CDR3 is CSAGTHDRSF. In nucleotides, the CDR3 is TGCAGCGCCGGGACCCACGACCGTTCCTTC.

V and J are TRBV1 and TRBJ1-5. TRBV1 is deemed a pseudogene. The CDR3 totals 16 residues. The CDR3 sequence: CTSSGEHVGKSHPQHF. CDR3 nucleotides: TGTACCAGCAGTGGAGAACATGTGGGGAAGAGTCACCCCCAGCATTTT.

The chain employs TRBV29-1 and TRBJ1-1, with 7 bases lining up with TRBD1. Germline V CDR1 and CDR2: SQVTM, ANQGSEA. The J segment lost 7 bases and the V segment lost 4 bases, leaving 6 bases of the junction unmatched. CDR3 length equals 12 residues. DNA for the CDR3: TGCAGCGTTGTTGAGGGGGCCCTTGAAGCTTTCTTT. It encodes CSVVEGALEAFF.

The table lists this clonotype with a count of one. The J gene is TRBJ2-3, the V gene TRBV3-1; the D gene is possibly TRBD2 (5 bases). Germline loops: CDR1 LGHDT, CDR2 YNNKEL (reference sequence). The CDR3 length is 16 residues. The V end lost 1 base, the J end lost 2 bases, and 13 bases lay between the germline ends. CDR3 sequence reads: CASSQGPSPITDTQYF. As DNA, the CDR3 is TGTGCCAGCAGCCAAGGGCCTAGCCCAATCACAGATACGCAGTATTTT.

This clonotype was seen a few times. V is TRBV4-2 and J is TRBJ2-1; possible D gene TRBD2, 7 bases. The CDR3 sequence is 16 residues long. Trimming removed 0 bases from V and 12 bases from J, with 21 bases in between. From germline, CDR1 is LGHNA and CDR2 YNFKEQ. For the CDR3, the DNA is TGTGCCAGCAGCCAAGAAGTCGGGGGGCAAGCCGGTGTGCAGTTCTTC. Protein sequence: CASSQEVGGQAGVQFF.

This clonotype was observed a few times. The V call is TRBV9, the J call TRBJ1-2; a possible D gene is TRBD1 (6 bases). The CDR3 sequence is 15 residues long. Germline CDR1 is SGDLS and CDR2 is YYNGEE. Trimming stripped 3 bases from V and 8 bases from J, with 20 bases between. CDR3 loop: CASSATGYLSLGYTF. The CDR3, as DNA: TGTGCCAGCAGCGCCACAGGGTACCTCTCTTTGGGCTACACCTTC. Looking up the rest from reference TRBV9 and TRBJ1-2 gives the full variable domain: DSGVTQTPKHLITATGQRVTLRCSPRSGDLSVYWYQQSLDQGLQFLIQYYNGEERAKGNILERFSAQQFPDLHSELNLSSLELGDSALYFCASSATGYLSLGYTFGSGTRLTVV.

The J gene is TRBJ2-1, the V gene TRBV7-2; the match to TRBD2 covers 12 bases. Germline CDR1 and CDR2: SGHTA and FQGNSA. Trimming took 1 base from V and 7 from J; bases not matched to a gene: 8. The CDR3 is 17 amino acids. CDR3: CASSLGTSGTRTNEQFF. In nucleotides, the CDR3 is TGTGCCAGCAGCTTAGGGACTAGCGGGACCCGTACAAATGAGCAGTTCTTC.

This clonotype has a handful of counts. This chain links TRBV5-6 with TRBJ2-4, with no clear D. Germline V CDR1 and CDR2: SGHDT, YYEEEE. Trimming cost V 6 bases and J 7 bases, with 14 bases left between them. The CDR3 consists of 13 residues. The chain's CDR3 is CASTLRVRNIQYF. The CDR3 DNA reads TGTGCCAGCACCCTTAGGGTTAGGAACATTCAGTACTTC.

This chain uses TRBV5-1 with TRBJ2-1; 12 nucleotides align to TRBD1. After removal of 4 bases from V and 8 bases from J, the junction contained 7 bases not matched to a gene. CDR1 is SGHRS and CDR2 is YFSETQ in the germline V gene. The CDR3 is 15 residues long. The DNA for the CDR3 is TGCGCCAGCAGCGGGGGACAGGGGGCCGGGGATGAGCAGTTCTTC. It is translated as CASSGGQGAGDEQFF.

This clonotype came up many times. The J gene is TRBJ1-2, the V gene TRBV4-1; 10 bases agree with TRBD1. Looked up from germline, CDR1 is MGHRA and CDR2 is YSYEKL. J was trimmed by 7 bases and V by 0 bases; bases with no gene match: 14. The CDR3 is 18 residues long. The chain's CDR3 is CASSQDRFWGQGKGGYTF. As DNA, the CDR3 is TGCGCCAGCAGCCAAGATCGGTTCTGGGGACAGGGGAAAGGTGGCTACACCTTC.

Of note for this clonotype: A read error may explain this, as a much larger clone is one base away. This chain connects TRBV29-1 to TRBJ2-3; 9 nucleotides agree with TRBD2. Germline V gene lookup returns CDR1 SQVTM and CDR2 ANQGSEA. The CDR3 spans 15 residues. The CDR3 DNA follows: TGCAGCGTTGAAGGAGGCGGGGGGGGCACAGATAGGCAGTATTTT. This gives the protein CSVEGGGGGTDRQYF.